Presented here are 28 T cell receptor beta chains from one specimen sequenced in a study of T cell responses to AZD1222 COVID-19 vaccine. Generated by immunoSEQ multiplex PCR, the TCRdb table keeps only in-frame clones and is missing some. The sample holds 100,000 or so clones, around 87% seen once. The sample in question was peripheral blood, obtained on day 0 of MenACWY control vaccination. These receptors were taken from an adult in good health.

The chain carries TRBV5-1 and TRBJ1-1; no firm D call. Germline values: CDR1 SGHRS, CDR2 YFSETQ. V was cut by 3 bases and J by 1 base, with 13 bases left in between. CDR3 length equals 15 residues. The CDR3 reads CASSYPLSGNTEAFF. In DNA, the CDR3 is TGCGCCAGCAGCTATCCCCTCTCTGGGAACACTGAAGCTTTCTTT.

The genes are TRBV10-3 and TRBJ2-7; tentatively, D is TRBD1 (5 bases). Looked up from germline, CDR1 is ENHRY and CDR2 is SYGVKD. Trimming took 4 bases from V and 6 from J, leaving 16 bases between them. The CDR3 is 14 amino acids. CDR3 sequence reads: CAISAGMGMIEQYF. The CDR3 DNA follows: TGTGCCATCAGTGCAGGGATGGGTATGATCGAGCAGTACTTC.

The count of this clone is one. This chain uses TRBV9 with TRBJ2-3, with TRBD1 matching 8 bases. V shed 4 bases, J shed 0 bases, and the junction held 13 bases outside the gene matches. CDR1 SGDLS and CDR2 YYNGEE come from the germline V gene. CDR3 size: 18 residues. The CDR3 protein is CASSPRRTGWGSTDTQYF. The CDR3 DNA reads as TGTGCCAGCAGCCCGAGAAGGACAGGGTGGGGAAGCACAGATACGCAGTATTTT.

This chain joins TRBV29-1 and TRBJ1-2; no firm D call. The CDR3 is 13 residues long. Germline lookup yields CDR1 SQVTM and CDR2 ANQGSEA. The germline V and J ends were trimmed by 5 bases and 7 bases, with 17 bases remaining between them. The CDR3 is CSVWSQTAGGYTF. CDR3 DNA sequence: TGCAGCGTTTGGTCCCAGACGGCGGGTGGCTACACCTTC.

The chain employs TRBV28 and TRBJ2-3; D not resolved. V lost 4 bases, J lost 6 bases, and 2 bases lay in between. This CDR3 spans 10 amino acids. CDR1 is MDHEN and CDR2 is SYDVKM in the germline V gene. CDR3 nucleotides: TGTGCCAGCAGTTCCGATACGCAGTATTTT. Translation: CASSSDTQYF. Using reference TRBV28 and TRBJ2-3 for the parts outside the CDR3, the full variable domain is DVKVTQSSRYLVKRTGEKVFLECVQDMDHENMFWYRQDPGLGLRLIYFSYDVKMKEKGDIPEGYSVSREKKERFSLILESASTNQTSMYLCASSSDTQYFGPGTRLTVL.

The gene calls are TRBV3-1 (or the pseudogene TRBV3-2) and TRBJ2-7; D possibly uses TRBD1 or TRBD2 (5 bases each). Germline assignment: CDR1 LGHDT and CDR2 YNNKEL (reference sequence). V was trimmed by 0 bases and J by 2 bases, leaving 23 bases between them. This CDR3 contains 19 residues. The CDR3 nucleotides read TGTGCCAGCAGCCAAGAGGGGTTCTGCCGGGACCTGCGGACCTACGAGCAGTACTTC. It is translated as CASSQEGFCRDLRTYEQYF.

The rearrangement links TRBV28 to TRBJ1-3; D is undetermined. Per the germline V gene, CDR1 is MDHEN and CDR2 is SYDVKM. V was pared by 9 bases and J by 4 bases, with 10 bases between. The CDR3 has 12 residues. Written as DNA, the CDR3 is TGTGCCAGTAAAACGGGGGGAAACACCATATATTTT. It translates to CASKTGGNTIYF.

This clone was observed a few times. The V and J genes are TRBV9 and TRBJ1-6, with a weak D call TRBD1 (5 bases). V was trimmed by 3 bases and J by 7 bases, leaving 17 bases between them. The CDR3 has 16 amino acids. Germline V gives CDR1 SGDLS, CDR2 YYNGEE. Written as DNA, the CDR3 is TGTGCCAGCAGCGGAAGCACGGGACGGAGAAATTCACCCCTCCACTTT. This sequence encodes CASSGSTGRRNSPLHF.

As DNA, the CDR3 is TGTGCCAGCAGCGTAGATCAGGGTTTGGGGGCCAAAAACATTCAGTACTTC. Translated: CASSVDQGLGAKNIQYF. The V and J genes are TRBV9 and TRBJ2-4; a weak D match, TRBD1 (5 bases). Trimming took 0 bases from V and 1 from J, leaving 14 bases between them. The V gene's germline CDR1 is SGDLS and CDR2 YYNGEE. This CDR3 comprises 17 residues.

J is TRBJ2-3 and V is TRBV2; TRBD2 matches 11 bases. CDR3 length equals 14 residues. Germline V gene sequence: CDR1 SNHLY, CDR2 FYNNEI. V gave up 5 bases and J gave up 4 bases; unmatched junction bases: 2. The CDR3 reads CASSKGLAADTQYF. CDR3 in DNA: TGTGCCAGCAGTAAGGGACTAGCGGCAGATACGCAGTATTTT.

This chain uses TRBV7-2 with TRBJ2-1, with D unresolved. Germline lookup yields CDR1 SGHTA and CDR2 FQGNSA. The length of the CDR3 is 14 residues. The germline V and J ends were trimmed by 2 bases and 5 bases, with 10 bases remaining between them. CDR3 sequence (DNA): TGTGCCAGCAGCTTAATTCCAGAGAACAATGAGCAGTTCTTC. It specifies CASSLIPENNEQFF.

This clone has a handful of counts. This chain links TRBV6-2 or TRBV6-3 with TRBJ1-5; D gene uncertain. Trimming pared 2 bases from V and 5 bases from J, leaving 16 bases between. CDR3 size: 16 residues. Germline CDR1 is MNHEY and CDR2 is SVGEGT. The DNA of the CDR3 is TGTGCCAGCAGTTACGTAGGCTATTCTCGATATCAGCCCCAGCATTTT. It is translated as CASSYVGYSRYQPQHF.

This clone showed up just a few times. The chain links TRBV5-1 to TRBJ2-2; 9 bases line up with TRBD2. CDR1 SGHRS and CDR2 YFSETQ come from the germline V gene. The CDR3 consists of 17 residues. Trimming at V came to 4 bases and at J to 2 bases, leaving 9 bases not matched to a gene. CDR3 amino acids: CASSPQVGLANTGELFF. DNA of the CDR3: TGCGCCAGCAGCCCTCAAGTGGGACTAGCAAACACCGGGGAGCTGTTTTTT.

The chain links TRBV7-9 to TRBJ1-2, with TRBD1 as a possible D gene (5 bases). This CDR3 is built from 14 residues. V was trimmed by 3 bases and J by 4 bases, leaving 12 bases between them. Germline loops: CDR1 SEHNR, CDR2 FQNEAQ (reference sequence). The CDR3 sequence is CASSFKGGAYGYTF. CDR3 nucleotides: TGTGCCAGCAGCTTCAAGGGAGGGGCCTATGGCTACACCTTC.

The V and J genes are TRBV18 and TRBJ2-7, with D perhaps assigned TRBD1 or TRBD2 (5 bases each). The V gene's germline CDR1 is KGHSH and CDR2 LQKENI. The CDR3 extends over 15 amino acids. The V and J ends lost 2 bases and 3 bases respectively, with 14 bases between them. CDR3 sequence: CASSPSTGGYYEQYF. The CDR3 DNA is TGTGCCAGCTCACCATCAACAGGCGGGTACTACGAGCAGTACTTC.

The genes are TRBV6-5 and TRBJ2-1; 11 nucleotides match TRBD2. CDR1 is MNHEY, CDR2 SVGAGI, per germline. J was trimmed by 6 bases and V by 2 bases; bases with no gene match: 6. CDR3 size: 16 residues. The CDR3 here is CASSYQALAGGNEQFF. The CDR3 DNA follows: TGTGCCAGCAGTTACCAGGCGCTAGCGGGAGGCAATGAGCAGTTCTTC.

This clone was counted between two and nine times. This chain links TRBV4-3 with TRBJ1-1; possible D gene TRBD1, 6 bases. With 1 base removed from V and 10 bases from J, the gap between germline ends came to 13 bases. The CDR3 has 13 amino acids. The germline gives CDR1 LGHNA, CDR2 YSLEER. The CDR3 nucleotides read TGCGCCAGCAGCCAAGTACAGGGAAGTCGAGCTTTCTTT. This codes for CASSQVQGSRAFF.

In this sample, this clone turned up a few times. V usage is TRBV4-3 and J usage is TRBJ1-2; the match to TRBD1 covers 8 bases. Germline CDR1 is LGHNA and CDR2 is YSLEER. CDR3 size: 15 residues. V was clipped by 3 bases and J by 2 bases; unmatched bases: 5. CDR3 loop: CASSHQRTGNYGYTF. CDR3 DNA: TGCGCCAGCAGCCATCAAAGGACAGGGAACTATGGCTACACCTTC.

Here the CDR3 DNA reads TGTGCCTGGGAGACAGGGACGAACACTGAAGCTTTCTTT. Protein: CAWETGTNTEAFF. This chain joins TRBV30 and TRBJ1-1, with TRBD1 matching over 7 bases. Germline-derived CDR1 and CDR2 are GTSNPN and SVGIG (reference sequence). The CDR3 runs to 13 residues. The J segment lost 1 base and the V segment lost 5 bases, leaving 4 bases of the junction unmatched. Using reference TRBV30 and TRBJ1-1 for the parts outside the CDR3, the full variable domain is SQTIHQWPATLVQPVGSPLSLECTVEGTSNPNLYWYRQAAGRGLQLLFYSVGIGQISSEVPQNLSASRPQDRQFILSSKKLLLSDSGFYLCAWETGTNTEAFFGQGTRLTVV.

This clone was seen a few times. The chain has TRBV28 and TRBJ1-6; tentatively, D is TRBD1 (5 bases). V was trimmed by 3 bases and J by 8 bases, leaving 20 bases between them. This CDR3 comprises 17 residues. CDR1 and CDR2 from the germline V gene are MDHEN and SYDVKM. CDR3 amino acids: CASSFRGPRDLHSPLHF. CDR3 DNA: TGTGCCAGCAGTTTTAGGGGACCCCGGGACTTACATTCACCCCTCCACTTT.

The chain is built from TRBV28 and TRBJ1-6; TRBD1 matches 8 bases. The V gene end was trimmed by 3 bases and the J gene end by 7 bases; junction bases not matched to a gene: 17. The CDR3 spans 19 residues. CDR1 and CDR2 (germline): MDHEN, SYDVKM. This CDR3 reads CASSFQGALPLLRNSPLHF. The CDR3 DNA is TGTGCCAGCAGTTTCCAGGGGGCTCTTCCCCTATTGAGGAATTCACCCCTCCACTTT.

The rearrangement uses TRBV21-1 and TRBJ2-5; TRBD2 is taken as the D call from the table, unchecked against the DNA. TRBV21-1 constitutes a pseudogene. CDR3 length: 16 amino acids. CDR3: CASSINRREVGETQYF. CDR3 in DNA: TGTGCCAGCAGCATCAACAGGCGGGAGGTCGGAGAGACCCAGTACTTC.

V usage is TRBV5-4 and J usage is TRBJ2-7; 9 bases agree with TRBD2. The CDR3 sequence is 17 residues long. Germline values: CDR1 SGHNT, CDR2 YYREEE (reference sequence). Losses at the gene ends were 4 bases for V and 0 bases for J; bases not matched to a gene: 11. CDR3 bases: TGTGCCAGCAGCCTAGGAGGACTAGCGAGGAGCTCCTACGAGCAGTACTTC. It codes for CASSLGGLARSSYEQYF.

The chain carries TRBV30 and TRBJ2-1; D is ambiguous. CDR3 length: 14 residues. CDR1 and CDR2 (germline): GTSNPN, SVGIG (reference sequence). The germline V and J ends were trimmed by 5 bases and 0 bases, with 11 bases remaining between them. This chain's CDR3 is CAWGKASSYNEQFF. As DNA, the CDR3 is TGTGCCTGGGGGAAGGCCAGCTCCTACAATGAGCAGTTCTTC.

This chain joins TRBV25-1 and TRBJ1-2; D is unresolved. The CDR3 sequence is 14 residues long. Trimming removed 1 base from V and 8 bases from J, with 14 bases in between. Germline V gene lookup returns CDR1 MGHDK and CDR2 SYGVNS. The CDR3 reads CASSEFGGIPGYTF. CDR3 nucleotides: TGTGCCAGCAGTGAATTCGGCGGAATCCCGGGCTACACCTTC.

In its sample, this clone was seen once. The V call is TRBV2, the J call TRBJ2-3; 7 bases match TRBD1. The CDR3 totals 15 residues. The V and J ends lost 2 bases and 3 bases, in that order; junction bases with no gene match: 5. Per the germline V gene, CDR1 is SNHLY and CDR2 is FYNNEI. The CDR3 reads CASSERQGETDTQYF. The CDR3 region has the DNA TGTGCCAGCAGTGAAAGGCAGGGGGAGACAGATACGCAGTATTTT.

The gene calls are TRBV5-3 and TRBJ2-7; TRBD1 agrees at 10 bases. TRBV5-3 qualifies as an ORF whose function is uncertain. This CDR3 is 19 amino acids long. The trim removed 4 bases at V and 1 base at J, leaving 17 bases unmatched. DNA for the CDR3: TGTGCCAGAAGCCCCGGGACAGGGGTCCTCAGGACCTGGTCCTACGAGCAGTACTTC. Amino acid sequence: CARSPGTGVLRTWSYEQYF.

V is TRBV5-1 and J is TRBJ1-2, with 9 bases lining up with TRBD1. Trimming removed 4 bases from V and 7 bases from J; junction bases left unmatched: 8. CDR3 length: 14 residues. Germline V CDR1 and CDR2: SGHRS, YFSETQ. The CDR3 bases are TGCGCCAGCAGCACGCCGGGACAGGGACGTGGCTACACCTTC. Its translation: CASSTPGQGRGYTF.